The 9 T cell receptor beta chains presented below share a single source sample, sequenced in a study of blood T cell repertoires in COVID-19. Profiled with immunoSEQ multiplex PCR; TCRdb holds only in-frame clones, not every one. The data show about 480,000 clones, with around nine tenths seen just once and less than 2% held by the top ten. The sample consisted of PBMCs or T cells enriched from blood (not recorded which). The receptors here all came from a woman in her thirties or forties who had recovered from COVID-19.

The chain links TRBV4-1 to TRBJ1-4; TRBD1 matches at 11 bases. J gave up 7 bases and V 0 bases, and 4 bases lay outside the gene matches. This CDR3 comprises 16 residues. Germline V gene data show CDR1 as MGHRA and CDR2 as YSYEKL. CDR3 sequence reads: CASSQDGTGGSEKLFF. The CDR3 region has the DNA TGCGCCAGCAGCCAAGATGGGACAGGGGGGAGTGAAAAACTGTTTTTT.

This clone has more than one count but fewer than ten. The chain recombines TRBV2 with TRBJ1-4; a possible D gene is TRBD1 (6 bases). The CDR3 spans 14 residues. Germline CDR1 SNHLY, CDR2 FYNNEI. V was pared by 4 bases and J by 5 bases, with 11 bases between. The CDR3 here is CASSGQAPNEKLFF. The CDR3 coding sequence is TGTGCCAGCAGTGGACAGGCCCCAAATGAAAAACTGTTTTTT.

This clone was observed a few times. The chain links TRBV6-2 or TRBV6-3 to TRBJ2-5, with D perhaps TRBD1 (6 bases). The CDR3 is made up of 14 amino acids. Germline V gives CDR1 MNHEY, CDR2 SVGEGT. Trimming took off 5 bases at V and 5 bases at J, with 15 bases between the two ends. DNA of the CDR3: TGTGCCAGCAGTACCATTAACAGGGCTGAGACCCAGTACTTC. It yields the protein CASSTINRAETQYF.

The count of this clone is one. The chain has TRBV4-3 and TRBJ1-2; D unresolved. This CDR3 is built from 14 residues. CDR1 LGHNA and CDR2 YSLEER come from the germline V gene. V lost 0 bases to trimming and J lost 8 bases, with 13 bases between them. The CDR3 nucleotides are TGCGCCAGCAGCCAAGAAATCGCAGTATACGGCTACACCTTC. Encoded protein: CASSQEIAVYGYTF.

A single count supports this clone. The V gene is TRBV11-3, the J gene TRBJ2-3; D is unresolved. The CDR3 spans 17 residues. Trimming shortened V by 2 bases and J by 1 base, and 16 bases separated the two germline ends. Germline-derived CDR1 and CDR2 are SGHNT and YENEEA. CDR3 in DNA: TGTGCCAGCAGCTTAAATTTGCTATCATCTGGCACAGATACGCAGTATTTT. Protein product: CASSLNLLSSGTDTQYF.

This clone was found a few times. The chain recombines TRBV5-1 with TRBJ2-1, with 14 bases aligning to TRBD2. The V segment lost 3 bases and the J segment 2 bases; nucleotides outside the gene matches: 4. CDR1 and CDR2 from the germline V gene are SGHRS and YFSETQ. The CDR3 totals 17 residues. The CDR3 bases are TGCGCCAGCAGCTGGGGACTAGCGGGAGCAGCCTACAATGAGCAGTTCTTC. Translation gives CASSWGLAGAAYNEQFF.

The rearrangement uses TRBV7-6 and TRBJ2-3; 14 bases align to TRBD2. J was trimmed by 6 bases and V by 0 bases; bases with no gene match: 8. Germline V gene data show CDR1 as SGHVS and CDR2 as FNYEAQ. The CDR3 extends over 18 amino acids. CDR3 loop: CASSLALRLAGGLDTQYF. In DNA, the CDR3 is TGTGCCAGCAGCTTAGCCCTCAGACTAGCGGGAGGGTTGGATACGCAGTATTTT.

The V gene is TRBV18, the J gene TRBJ1-1, with D unclear. Looked up from germline, CDR1 is KGHSH and CDR2 is LQKENI. The length of the CDR3 is 16 residues. V was trimmed by 3 bases and J by 3 bases, leaving 17 bases between them. Here the CDR3 reads CASSPTPGGVYTEAFF. CDR3 DNA: TGTGCCAGCTCACCTACCCCCGGCGGGGTATACACTGAAGCTTTCTTT.

The chain joins TRBV11-2 to TRBJ2-1; D ambiguous. Germline CDR1 reads SGHAT; CDR2 reads FQNNGV. V was clipped by 5 bases and J by 10 bases, with 9 bases between them. CDR3 length: 11 residues. The CDR3 here is CASSPRLEQFF. The CDR3 nucleotides read TGTGCCAGCAGCCCCCGGTTGGAGCAGTTCTTC.